These 21 T cell receptor beta chains were sequenced from one sample in a study of metastatic and nonmetastatic thyroid tumors. Each patient came to thyroid surgery without any prior treatment (of any kind). Through MiXCR, TCRdb re-clonotyped the PCR reads. The table includes some 90,000 clones, over 8.5% detected once. Source material: blood. The receptors stem from a female donor with papillary thyroid cancer or a benign thyroid nodule (not recorded which). Some clones in this sample may be carry-over from other donors' samples.

This clone showed up just a few times. This rearrangement joins TRBV6-1 to TRBJ2-5; 10 nucleotides match TRBD2. The CDR3 sequence is 16 residues long. CDR1 is MNHNS and CDR2 is SASEGT in the germline V gene. The trim removed 2 bases at V and 4 bases at J, leaving 7 bases unmatched. The CDR3 nucleotides read TGTGCCAGCAGTGAATCTAGCGGGGGCAAGGGAGAGACCCAGTACTTC. Protein sequence: CASSESSGGKGETQYF.

The table lists this clone with many counts. The chain joins TRBV3-1 to TRBJ2-3; no definite D call. Germline lookup yields CDR1 LGHDT and CDR2 YNNKEL (reference sequence). This CDR3 has 14 amino acids. Trimming left V 1 base short and J 6 bases short, with 11 bases between. The CDR3 loop is CASSQVFSADTQYF. The DNA of the CDR3 is TGTGCCAGCAGCCAAGTGTTCTCTGCGGATACGCAGTATTTT.

This clone was seen at least ten times. The rearrangement joins TRBV6-1 to TRBJ1-2; 7 positions match TRBD1. Trimming took 5 bases from V and 4 from J; bases not matched to a gene: 7. The CDR3 loop spans 14 amino acids. CDR1 and CDR2 from the germline V gene are MNHNS and SASEGT. In DNA, the CDR3 is TGTGCCAGCAGTAAGGACAGGCAAGCCTATGGCTACACCTTC. Translation: CASSKDRQAYGYTF.

This clone was seen repeatedly, ten times or more. CDR3 DNA: TGTGCCAGCAGTACCGCCCAGGGGGCGCCCTACGAGCAGTACTTC. Protein product: CASSTAQGAPYEQYF. This sequence joins TRBV27 and TRBJ2-7, with 8 bases fitting TRBD1. The CDR3 totals 15 residues. From germline, CDR1 is MNHEY and CDR2 SMNVEV (reference sequence). J gave up 2 bases and V 5 bases, and 8 bases lay outside the gene matches.

This clone was seen repeatedly, ten times or more. The chain carries TRBV6-5 and TRBJ1-5; D is possibly TRBD1 (6 bases). The CDR3 is 15 residues long. Germline loops: CDR1 MNHEY, CDR2 SVGAGI. V was cut by 2 bases and J by 0 bases, with 8 bases left in between. The CDR3 nucleotides read TGTGCCAGCAGTTACCGACAGGATAGCAATCAGCCCCAGCATTTT. Its translation: CASSYRQDSNQPQHF.

Ten or more counts support this clone. The chain employs TRBV5-1 and TRBJ1-4; 9 bases fit TRBD1. This CDR3 contains 15 residues. The germline V gene has CDR1 SGHRS and CDR2 YFSETQ. V was pared by 1 base and J by 3 bases, with 1 base of the junction left unmatched. The CDR3 DNA reads as TGCGCCAGCAGCTTGTGGACAGGGGCTAATGAAAAACTGTTTTTT. As protein: CASSLWTGANEKLFF.

In this sample, this clone turned up many times. The chain links TRBV3-1 to TRBJ2-1, with 8 bases fitting TRBD2. Trimming took 1 base from V and 0 from J; bases not matched to a gene: 5. There are 17 residues in the CDR3. The germline CDR1 and CDR2 sequences are LGHDT and YNNKEL (reference sequence). The chain's CDR3 is CASSQGGSGASYNEQFF. CDR3 coding DNA: TGTGCCAGCAGCCAAGGTGGTAGCGGGGCCTCCTACAATGAGCAGTTCTTC.

Of note for this clone: Other DNA sequences in this specimen translate into the identical CDR3. The chain links TRBV12-3 or TRBV12-4 to TRBJ2-7, with D perhaps TRBD1 (5 bases). The V end was cut by 5 bases, the J end by 7 bases, with 18 bases between. The CDR3 extends over 14 amino acids. The CDR3: CASSPGSPRGEQYF. The CDR3 DNA reads TGTGCCAGCAGTCCCGGATCTCCAAGGGGAGAGCAGTACTTC.

This clone was seen ten or more times. The chain is built from TRBV10-2 and TRBJ2-3, with a possible D match to TRBD2 (6 bases). The CDR3 length is 14 residues. Germline V gene data show CDR1 as WSHSY and CDR2 as SAAADI. V was pared by 4 bases and J by 4 bases, with 12 bases between. CDR3 in DNA: TGCGCCAGCAGTGGGGGGATAGCGGCAGATACGCAGTATTTT. Translated: CASSGGIAADTQYF.

This clone was detected ten times or more. The chain joins TRBV11-3 to TRBJ2-7; D is unresolved. The CDR3 covers 16 residues. Germline-derived CDR1 and CDR2 are SGHNT and YENEEA. The V end was cut by 4 bases, the J end by 4 bases, with 20 bases between. The CDR3 DNA is TGTGCCAGCAGCTCGCCAGGACCCGCGTCCCCTTACGAGCAGTACTTC. This translates into CASSSPGPASPYEQYF.

This clone occurred many times. The chain recombines TRBV6-1 with TRBJ2-4; TRBD2 matches at 13 bases. In germline, CDR1 is MNHNS, CDR2 SASEGT. CDR3 length equals 16 residues. With 1 base clipped from V and 3 bases from J, the junction kept 0 bases outside the gene matches. The CDR3 spells CASSEGTSGGKNIQYF. As DNA, the CDR3 is TGTGCCAGCAGTGAAGGGACTAGCGGGGGCAAAAACATTCAGTACTTC.

This clone occurred a few times. This chain uses TRBV6-5 with TRBJ2-7; tentatively, D is TRBD1 (5 bases). Germline V gives CDR1 MNHEY, CDR2 SVGAGI. This CDR3 spans 13 amino acids. The ends were cut back, 0 bases at V and 5 bases at J, with 8 bases in the middle. The CDR3 DNA reads TGTGCCAGCAGTTACTCAGGGGTCCACGAGCAGTACTTC. This sequence encodes CASSYSGVHEQYF.

This clone was detected ten times or more. The rearrangement uses TRBV5-1 and TRBJ2-7, with D hard to call. V was trimmed by 3 bases and J by 2 bases, leaving 9 bases between them. The CDR3 length is 13 residues. The germline V gene encodes CDR1 SGHRS and CDR2 YFSETQ. For the CDR3, the DNA is TGCGCCAGCAGCTCGGGTGGAGCCTACGAGCAGTACTTC. Translating it yields CASSSGGAYEQYF.

The rearrangement joins TRBV6-6 to TRBJ1-4; D gene ambiguous. CDR1 is MNHNY, CDR2 SVGAGI, per germline (reference sequence). The CDR3 consists of 15 residues. Trimming left V 2 bases short and J 4 bases short, with 11 bases between. The CDR3 DNA follows: TGTGCCAGCAGTTACAGGGCCGAACATAATGAAAAACTGTTTTTT. Translated, it gives CASSYRAEHNEKLFF.

Comment on this clone: One junction end does not reproduce the germline sequence, and a read error may be involved. In the same sample, other DNA sequences code for this CDR3. The chain combines TRBV30 with TRBJ2-3, with D perhaps matching TRBD1 or TRBD2 (5 bases each). The germline V gene has CDR1 GTSNPN and CDR2 SVGIG (reference sequence). The CDR3 extends over 14 amino acids. The CDR3 sequence is CAWTSGRSTDTQYF. For the CDR3, the DNA is TGTGCCTGGACTTCGGGACGGTCTACAGATACACAGTATTTT.

This clone was counted ten times or more. V is TRBV19 and J is TRBJ1-4, with TRBD1 matching 9 bases. The junction had 10 bases not matched to a gene; V was cut back by 3 bases and J by 8 bases. Germline V gene lookup returns CDR1 LNHDA and CDR2 SQIVND (reference sequence). This CDR3 contains 16 residues. This chain's CDR3 is CASSILRTGVKEKLFF. The CDR3 DNA reads as TGTGCCAGTAGTATCCTACGGACAGGGGTGAAGGAAAAACTGTTTTTT.

This clone has at least ten counts. The rearrangement joins TRBV11-2 to TRBJ1-1; no clear D. V lost 5 bases and J 2 bases, leaving 9 bases between the germline ends. Germline assignment: CDR1 SGHAT and CDR2 FQNNGV. The CDR3 has 13 residues. The CDR3 spells CASSPPVNTEAFF. Here the CDR3 DNA reads TGTGCCAGCAGCCCCCCGGTTAACACTGAAGCTTTCTTT. The variable domain in full, completed from reference TRBV11-2 and TRBJ1-1, reads EAGVAQSPRYKIIEKRQSVAFWCNPISGHATLYWYQQILGQGPKLLIQFQNNGVVDDSQLPKDRFSAERLKGVDSTLKIQPAKLEDSAVYLCASSPPVNTEAFFGQGTRLTVV.

The chain couples TRBV18 to TRBJ1-2; D gene uncertain. Trimming stripped 3 bases from V and 9 bases from J, with 14 bases between. The CDR3 runs to 13 residues. Germline CDR1 reads KGHSH; CDR2 reads LQKENI. The CDR3 loop is CASSPSDTNSYTF. The CDR3 DNA reads TGTGCCAGCTCACCTAGCGACACTAATAGCTACACCTTC.

The sample holds many counts of this clone. This chain connects TRBV6-1 to TRBJ2-3; TRBD1 aligns across 7 bases. V shed 5 bases and J 7 bases; nucleotides not matched to a gene: 6. The CDR3 covers 13 residues. Germline assignment: CDR1 MNHNS and CDR2 SASEGT. CDR3 bases: TGTGCCAGCAGTAACGGGACAGCTTATACGCAGTATTTT. It encodes CASSNGTAYTQYF.

Comments on this clone: A much bigger clone sits one base away, suggesting this may be a read error. The identical CDR3 is also encoded by other nucleotide sequences in the sample. The chain is built from TRBV28 and TRBJ1-1; 7 bases are a match to TRBD1. Germline CDR1 and CDR2: MDHEN and SYDVKM. The CDR3 spans 14 residues. CDR3 nucleotides: TGTGCCAGCTCGGCCGGGACAGCGGAGACTGAGGCTTTCTTT. Translation: CASSAGTAETEAFF.

This clone was seen repeatedly, ten times or more. The chain's CDR3 is CAWRGTGDLNTGELFF. CDR3 bases: TGTGCCTGGAGGGGGACAGGGGACCTCAACACCGGGGAGCTGTTTTTT. This chain joins TRBV30 and TRBJ2-2, with 10 bases aligning to TRBD1. This CDR3 comprises 16 residues. Germline CDR1 GTSNPN, CDR2 SVGIG (reference sequence). Trimming took 3 bases from V and 2 from J; bases not matched to a gene: 6.